These T cell receptor beta chains were read from a single sample in a study of shared clonotypes between healthy human individuals. Generated by immunoSEQ multiplex PCR, the TCRdb table keeps only in-frame clones and is missing some. The profile shows under 850,000 clones, around 70% of them singletons. The sample consisted of memory CD4+ T cells sorted from blood. The receptors here all came from a woman aged 25 to 39 in good health. CDR3s include the opening cysteine and the closing phenylalanine or tryptophan. A D gene is named only where the DNA matches it firmly. Clone size is not always given. Where it is, it says once, few, many or a class for expanded clones.

j_gene: TRBJ2-5
d_gene: -
abundance: many
v_gene: TRBV28
CDR3aa: CASSFRRGLETQYF
CDR3nt: TGTGCCAGCAGTTTTCGTCGGGGATTGGAGACCCAGTACTTC

j_gene: TRBJ1-1
d_gene: -
abundance: once
v_gene: TRBV30
CDR3aa: CAWSVLDRNTEAFF
CDR3nt: TGTGCCTGGAGTGTACTGGACAGAAACACTGAAGCTTTCTTT

j_gene: TRBJ2-4
d_gene: -
abundance: -
v_gene: TRBV7-2
CDR3aa: CASSLGKNIQYF
CDR3nt: TGTGCCAGCAGCTTAGGGAAAAACATTCAGTACTTC

j_gene: TRBJ2-1
d_gene: TRBD2
abundance: -
v_gene: TRBV10-3
CDR3aa: CAISGLVRGGNEQFF
CDR3nt: TGTGCCATCTCTGGACTAGTTCGTGGGGGTAATGAGCAGTTCTTC

j_gene: TRBJ2-6
d_gene: TRBD1
abundance: -
v_gene: TRBV19
CDR3aa: CASVQTGQGEPGANVLTF
CDR3nt: TGTGCCAGTGTCCAAACGGGACAGGGCGAGCCTGGGGCCAACGTCCTGACTTTC

j_gene: TRBJ2-3
d_gene: TRBD2
abundance: few
v_gene: TRBV7-3
CDR3aa: CASSFSGGSTDTQYF
CDR3nt: TGTGCCAGCAGCTTTAGCGGGGGTAGCACAGATACGCAGTATTTT

j_gene: TRBJ2-3
d_gene: TRBD1
abundance: once
v_gene: TRBV4-1
CDR3aa: CASRRTGSSTDTQYF
CDR3nt: TGCGCCAGCAGACGGACAGGTTCTAGCACAGATACGCAGTATTTT

j_gene: TRBJ2-1
d_gene: -
abundance: -
v_gene: TRBV5-1
CDR3aa: CASSLAISLGSEQFF
CDR3nt: TGCGCCAGCAGCTTGGCCATCTCACTAGGCTCTGAGCAGTTCTTC

j_gene: TRBJ2-7
d_gene: TRBD2
abundance: -
v_gene: TRBV11-2
CDR3aa: CASSLPLAGRSYEQYF
CDR3nt: TGTGCCAGCAGCTTACCCCTAGCGGGTAGATCCTACGAGCAGTACTTC

j_gene: TRBJ2-7
d_gene: TRBD1
abundance: -
v_gene: TRBV10-3
CDR3aa: CAISESGEMGQRKGEQYF
CDR3nt: TGTGCCATCAGTGAGTCTGGCGAGATGGGACAGCGAAAAGGCGAGCAGTACTTC

j_gene: TRBJ2-7
d_gene: TRBD2
abundance: -
v_gene: TRBV7-9
CDR3aa: CASSHARDYYSYEQYF
CDR3nt: TGTGCCAGCAGCCACGCCCGGGACTACTACTCCTACGAGCAGTACTTC

j_gene: TRBJ1-2
d_gene: -
abundance: -
v_gene: TRBV28
CDR3aa: CASSTPARYYGYTF
CDR3nt: TGTGCCAGCAGCACGCCCGCAAGATACTATGGCTACACCTTC

j_gene: TRBJ2-1
d_gene: -
abundance: -
v_gene: TRBV1
CDR3aa: CTSSQDRDRRAGRNEQFF
CDR3nt: TGCACCAGCAGCCAAGATCGTGACAGAAGGGCCGGAAGGAATGAGCAGTTCTTC

j_gene: TRBJ1-5
d_gene: -
abundance: -
v_gene: TRBV28
CDR3aa: CASSFGTIGGSRQPQHF
CDR3nt: TGTGCCAGCAGTTTTGGTACCATTGGGGGGTCACGGCAGCCCCAGCATTTT

j_gene: TRBJ2-2
d_gene: -
abundance: -
v_gene: TRBV7-2
CDR3aa: CASSATLGELFF
CDR3nt: TGTGCCAGCAGCGCCACACTCGGGGAGCTGTTTTTT

j_gene: TRBJ2-5
d_gene: TRBD2
abundance: once
v_gene: TRBV15
CDR3aa: CATSRGVGLAEETQYF
CDR3nt: TGTGCCACCAGCCGCGGGGTGGGACTAGCGGAAGAGACCCAGTACTTC

j_gene: TRBJ2-7
d_gene: -
abundance: few
v_gene: TRBV27
CDR3aa: CASRLEYEQYF
CDR3nt: TGTGCCAGCCGGTTAGAATACGAGCAGTACTTC

j_gene: TRBJ2-1
d_gene: TRBD2
abundance: -
v_gene: TRBV11-2
CDR3aa: CASSSGATSGYNEQFF
CDR3nt: TGTGCCAGCAGCTCAGGAGCAACTAGCGGATACAATGAGCAGTTCTTC

j_gene: TRBJ2-7
d_gene: -
abundance: -
v_gene: TRBV5-1
CDR3aa: CASSLVGEAYEQYF
CDR3nt: TGCGCCAGCAGCTTGGTCGGAGAAGCCTACGAGCAGTACTTC

j_gene: TRBJ1-5
d_gene: -
abundance: -
v_gene: TRBV20-1
CDR3aa: CSARDNQPQHF
CDR3nt: TGCAGTGCTAGAGATAATCAGCCCCAGCATTTT

j_gene: TRBJ2-1
d_gene: TRBD2
abundance: -
v_gene: TRBV7-9
CDR3aa: CASSIGTSGPYNEQFF
CDR3nt: TGTGCCAGCAGCATTGGAACTAGCGGGCCGTACAATGAGCAGTTCTTC

j_gene: TRBJ2-3
d_gene: TRBD2
abundance: -
v_gene: TRBV30
CDR3aa: CAWSVGSGGIDTQYF
CDR3nt: TGTGCCTGGAGTGTTGGCAGCGGGGGAATAGATACGCAGTATTTT

j_gene: TRBJ1-2
d_gene: -
abundance: -
v_gene: TRBV7-9
CDR3aa: CASSPLAGIFHYGYTF
CDR3nt: TGTGCCAGCAGTCCACTGGCAGGGATATTTCACTATGGCTACACCTTC

j_gene: TRBJ2-7
d_gene: -
abundance: -
v_gene: TRBV15
CDR3aa: CATSRNEGYEQYF
CDR3nt: TGTGCCACCAGCAGGAACGAGGGCTACGAGCAGTACTTC

j_gene: TRBJ2-4
d_gene: -
abundance: -
v_gene: TRBV9
CDR3aa: CASSPRRRENIQYF
CDR3nt: TGTGCCAGCAGCCCTCGTCGGAGGGAAAACATTCAGTACTTC

j_gene: TRBJ2-2
d_gene: -
abundance: -
v_gene: TRBV5-6
CDR3aa: CASSFSPIGELFF
CDR3nt: TGTGCCAGCAGCTTTAGTCCAATCGGGGAGCTGTTTTTT

j_gene: TRBJ2-7
d_gene: TRBD2
abundance: few
v_gene: TRBV2
CDR3aa: CASSKTSGSYEQYF
CDR3nt: TGTGCCAGCAGTAAGACTAGCGGGAGTTACGAGCAGTACTTC

j_gene: TRBJ1-4
d_gene: TRBD1
abundance: -
v_gene: TRBV28
CDR3aa: CASSYTTGLGEKLFF
CDR3nt: TGTGCCAGCAGTTACACGACAGGGCTGGGCGAAAAACTGTTTTTT

j_gene: TRBJ1-1
d_gene: -
abundance: -
v_gene: TRBV18
CDR3aa: CASSPVRQQLGTNTEAFF
CDR3nt: TGTGCCAGCTCACCAGTGAGGCAACAATTGGGGACGAACACTGAAGCTTTCTTT

j_gene: TRBJ2-2
d_gene: -
abundance: -
v_gene: TRBV7-3
CDR3aa: CASSRIDTGELFF
CDR3nt: TGTGCCAGCAGTCGTATAGACACCGGGGAGCTGTTTTTT

j_gene: TRBJ1-3
d_gene: -
abundance: -
v_gene: TRBV2
CDR3aa: CASTPSQRGNTIYF
CDR3nt: TGTGCCAGCACTCCATCTCAACGCGGGAACACCATATATTTT

j_gene: TRBJ1-2
d_gene: -
abundance: -
v_gene: TRBV18
CDR3aa: CASSPGRGTDYGYTF
CDR3nt: TGTGCCAGCTCACCAGGGCGGGGGACTGACTATGGCTACACCTTC

j_gene: TRBJ2-4
d_gene: -
abundance: -
v_gene: TRBV18
CDR3aa: CASSPRSREDIQYF
CDR3nt: TGTGCCAGCTCACCACGATCCAGGGAGGACATTCAGTACTTC

j_gene: TRBJ1-5
d_gene: -
abundance: -
v_gene: TRBV27
CDR3aa: CASSLSGQINQPQHF
CDR3nt: TGTGCCAGCAGTTTATCAGGGCAGATCAATCAGCCCCAGCATTTT

j_gene: TRBJ2-5
d_gene: TRBD2
abundance: -
v_gene: TRBV7-9
CDR3aa: CASSQAGKETQYF
CDR3nt: TGTGCCAGCAGCCAAGCGGGGAAAGAGACCCAGTACTTC

j_gene: TRBJ2-1
d_gene: -
abundance: few
v_gene: TRBV28
CDR3aa: CASSFSGTDEQFF
CDR3nt: TGTGCCAGCAGTTTTTCAGGGACCGATGAGCAGTTCTTC

j_gene: TRBJ1-6
d_gene: -
abundance: -
v_gene: TRBV30
CDR3aa: CAWSGTYASPLHF
CDR3nt: TGTGCCTGGTCCGGGACATATGCGTCACCCCTCCACTTT

j_gene: TRBJ2-7
d_gene: TRBD2
abundance: -
v_gene: TRBV5-1
CDR3aa: CASSPAGGGPYEQYF
CDR3nt: TGCGCCAGCAGCCCGGCGGGGGGGGGCCCCTACGAGCAGTACTTC

j_gene: TRBJ2-1
d_gene: -
abundance: once
v_gene: TRBV11-1
CDR3aa: CASSRGPYNEQFF
CDR3nt: TGTGCCAGCAGCCGTGGACCGTACAATGAGCAGTTCTTC

j_gene: TRBJ2-7
d_gene: -
abundance: -
v_gene: TRBV7-3
CDR3aa: CASSLKRSSTVQTEQHSSYEQYF
CDR3nt: TGTGCCAGCAGCTTAAAAAGGAGCTCCACAGTGCAAACAGAACAACATAGCTCCTACGAGCAGTACTTC

j_gene: TRBJ2-7
d_gene: -
abundance: once
v_gene: TRBV23-1
CDR3aa: CASSLKPYEQYF
CDR3nt: TGCGCCAGCAGTCTCAAGCCCTACGAGCAGTACTTC

j_gene: TRBJ2-1
d_gene: -
abundance: -
v_gene: TRBV4-1
CDR3aa: CASSQAPLGRNNEQFF
CDR3nt: TGCGCCAGCAGCCAAGCCCCCTTGGGGCGGAACAATGAGCAGTTCTTC